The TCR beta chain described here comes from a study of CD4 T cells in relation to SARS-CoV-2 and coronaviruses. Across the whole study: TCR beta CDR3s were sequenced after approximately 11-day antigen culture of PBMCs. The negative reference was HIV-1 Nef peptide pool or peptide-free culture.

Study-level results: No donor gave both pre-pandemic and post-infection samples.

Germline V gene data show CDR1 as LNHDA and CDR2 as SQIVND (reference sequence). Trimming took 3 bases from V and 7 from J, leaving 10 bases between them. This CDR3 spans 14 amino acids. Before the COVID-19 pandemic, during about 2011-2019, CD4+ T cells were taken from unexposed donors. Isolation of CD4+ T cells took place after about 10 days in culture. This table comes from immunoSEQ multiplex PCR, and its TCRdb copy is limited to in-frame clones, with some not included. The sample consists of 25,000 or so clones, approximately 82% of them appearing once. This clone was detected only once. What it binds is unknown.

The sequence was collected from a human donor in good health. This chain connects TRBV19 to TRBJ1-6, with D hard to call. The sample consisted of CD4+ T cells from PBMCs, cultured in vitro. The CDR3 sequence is CASSMTGLNSPLHF. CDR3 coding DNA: TGTGCCAGTAGTATGACGGGTTTGAATTCACCCCTCCACTTT.